This T cell receptor beta chain was sequenced during a study of T cells in Graves' hyperthyroidism and ophthalmopathy. Amplification of TCR beta CDR3 regions used RNA as the template. The primer set for the first-round RT-PCR of the TCR CDR3 was HTBI. A single record per CDR3 protein comes from TCRdb applying MiXCR to the multiplex PCR reads. Altogether approximately 600,000 distinct CDR3 sequences are present, over 12% being singletons, with the ten largest covering 3.5% to 4.5%. Trimming shortened V by 2 bases and J by 3 bases, and 10 bases separated the two germline ends. The CDR3 is made up of 14 amino acids. Exclusion of patients followed from uncontrolled infection, other autoimmune disease, pregnancy or lactation. Clinical symptoms, serum thyroxine and TRAb, thyroid ultrasound and orbital computed tomography were used for the diagnoses. Fresh 10 ml peripheral blood yielded PBMCs. This clonotype has at least ten counts. Antigen unknown.

Study-wide results and caveats: In blood, most of the thyroid clonotypes expanded above 0.001 were also present.

The rearrangement links TRBV12-3 or TRBV12-4 to TRBJ1-1; D is ambiguous. The TCR comes from a woman in her 40s with Graves' ophthalmopathy. Sequencing input: blood. The CDR3 region is CASSLLTGDTEAFF. CDR3 nucleotide sequence: TGTGCCAGCAGTTTACTTACCGGTGACACTGAAGCTTTCTTT.